This TCR beta chain was captured by sequencing in a study of cytomegalovirus exposure and HLA in healthy donors. Clones were read by immunoSEQ multiplex PCR, and TCRdb kept only the in-frame ones, dropping some. The repertoire holds more than 150,000 clones, with approximately 90% as singletons. The V and J ends lost 5 bases and 6 bases, in that order; junction bases with no gene match: 8. Germline CDR1 MDHEN, CDR2 SYDVKM. This CDR3 is built from 14 residues. The clonotype was recovered from a man in his late teens or twenties in good health and CMV-seronegative. The genes are TRBV28 and TRBJ1-1, with 8 bases lining up with TRBD1. The sample was PBMCs. The CDR3: CASSPGQGVAEAFF. CDR3 nucleotide sequence: TGTGCCAGCAGTCCTGGACAGGGAGTAGCTGAAGCTTTCTTT.